This T cell receptor (beta chain) was sequenced for a study of preoperative IRX-2 immunotherapy in early breast cancer. Sequenced by immunoSEQ multiplex PCR; TCRdb stores in-frame clones only, minus some. The data contain 3,000 to 3,500 clones, approximately 71% of them singletons. Documented treatment: preoperative locoregional IRX-2 cytokine immunotherapy. Patients received preoperative, locoregional IRX-2 cytokine immunotherapy in a phase Ib study. This receptor was identified in a human donor with breast cancer. Sequenced here: tumor tissue, sampled after IRX-2 immunotherapy.

CDR3 amino acids: CASIPRVGVGAQHF. CDR3 nucleotides: TGTGCCAGCATCCCCAGAGTTGGAGTTGGCGCCCAGCATTTT. This chain links TRBV11-3 with TRBJ1-5; D unresolved. The germline gives CDR1 SGHNT, CDR2 YENEEA. V dropped 7 bases and J dropped 11 bases, with 21 bases sitting between them. The CDR3 totals 14 residues.